Presented here are 9 T cell receptor beta chains from one specimen sequenced in a study of cytomegalovirus exposure and HLA in healthy donors. This table comes from immunoSEQ multiplex PCR, and its TCRdb copy is limited to in-frame clones, with some not included. Among over 200,000 clones listed, around 88% were seen once. The specimen was PBMCs. These receptors were taken from a woman aged 18-35 years in good health and CMV-seronegative.

J is TRBJ2-5 and V is TRBV7-9, with 7 bases identical to TRBD2. V trimming: 4 bases; J trimming: 4 bases; junction bases outside the gene matches: 9. The CDR3 loop spans 15 amino acids. The germline gives CDR1 SEHNR, CDR2 FQNEAQ (reference sequence). The CDR3 loop reads CASSYGGSGPETQYF. The CDR3 region has the DNA TGTGCCAGCAGCTACGGCGGGAGCGGCCCAGAGACCCAGTACTTC.

Here the CDR3 DNA reads TGTGCCAGCAGCTTATCAGGTGGTGAGACCCAGTACTTC. Its translation is CASSLSGGETQYF. The V call is TRBV7-6, the J call TRBJ2-5; no reliable D call. CDR1 and CDR2 (germline): SGHVS, FNYEAQ. CDR3 size: 13 residues. With 2 bases removed from V and 5 bases from J, the gap between germline ends came to 9 bases. Drawing the rest from reference TRBV7-6 and TRBJ2-5, the complete variable domain is GAGVSQSPRYKVTKRGQDVALRCDPISGHVSLYWYRQALGQGPEFLTYFNYEAQQDKSGLPNDRFSAERPEGSISTLTIQRTEQRDSAMYRCASSLSGGETQYFGPGTRLLVL.

This clone was detected many times. This chain joins TRBV4-2 and TRBJ2-7; 7 positions match TRBD2. The CDR3 has 16 residues. Germline lookup yields CDR1 LGHNA and CDR2 YNFKEQ. V trimming: 0 bases; J trimming: 0 bases; junction bases outside the gene matches: 5. The CDR3 is CASSQEAGTASYEQYF. The CDR3 coding sequence is TGTGCCAGCAGCCAAGAAGCGGGGACCGCCTCCTACGAGCAGTACTTC.

This chain joins TRBV9 and TRBJ1-2, with TRBD1 matching over 8 bases. Germline lookup yields CDR1 SGDLS and CDR2 YYNGEE. V trimming: 3 bases; J trimming: 7 bases; junction bases outside the gene matches: 11. The CDR3 extends over 15 amino acids. The CDR3 DNA sequence: TGTGCCAGCAGCGCTCAAGCAGGGGGCCGAGTTGGCTACACCTTC. The encoded protein is CASSAQAGGRVGYTF.

The V and J genes are TRBV7-2 and TRBJ2-2, with TRBD1 identical over 7 bases. The V gene's germline CDR1 is SGHTA and CDR2 FQGNSA. CDR3 length: 16 amino acids. V was clipped by 5 bases and J by 3 bases; unmatched bases: 9. The CDR3 sequence: CASSLPRGSDTGELFF. CDR3 nucleotide sequence: TGTGCCAGCAGCCTACCCAGGGGGTCGGACACCGGGGAGCTGTTTTTT.

The rearrangement uses TRBV7-2 and TRBJ2-7, with TRBD2 as a possible D gene (5 bases). Between the trimmed V and J ends, which lost 3 bases and 0 bases, there was a span of 24 bases. The germline V gene encodes CDR1 SGHTA and CDR2 FQGNSA. CDR3 size: 19 residues. The CDR3 region has the DNA TGTGCCAGCAGCTTCATGGGCGGAAGTGTCCCGGGATACTCCTACGAGCAGTACTTC. As protein: CASSFMGGSVPGYSYEQYF.

This chain connects TRBV29-1 to TRBJ1-2; a weak D match, TRBD1 (5 bases). Germline V gene sequence: CDR1 SQVTM, CDR2 ANQGSEA. Trimming pared 1 base from V and 4 bases from J, leaving 10 bases between. The CDR3 has 13 residues. The CDR3 is CSVEGTGSYGYTF. Written as DNA, the CDR3 is TGCAGCGTTGAAGGTACAGGAAGCTATGGCTACACCTTC.

V is TRBV2 and J is TRBJ2-7; 7 nucleotides line up with TRBD2. Germline V CDR1 and CDR2: SNHLY, FYNNEI. V lost 4 bases to trimming and J lost 0 bases; unmatched junction nucleotides: 12. This CDR3 comprises 17 residues. Here the CDR3 DNA reads TGTGCCAGCAGTGGTTCCCTACTAGCGAGGTTCTCCTACGAGCAGTACTTC. Residues: CASSGSLLARFSYEQYF.

This clone was picked up one time. CDR3: CASSDRGHEQYF. The CDR3 DNA sequence: TGTGCCAGCAGTGACAGGGGACACGAGCAGTACTTC. The chain couples TRBV6-1 to TRBJ2-7; the D gene is possibly TRBD1 (6 bases). This CDR3 spans 12 amino acids. CDR1 and CDR2 from the germline V gene are MNHNS and SASEGT. V was pared by 3 bases and J by 5 bases, with 8 bases between.